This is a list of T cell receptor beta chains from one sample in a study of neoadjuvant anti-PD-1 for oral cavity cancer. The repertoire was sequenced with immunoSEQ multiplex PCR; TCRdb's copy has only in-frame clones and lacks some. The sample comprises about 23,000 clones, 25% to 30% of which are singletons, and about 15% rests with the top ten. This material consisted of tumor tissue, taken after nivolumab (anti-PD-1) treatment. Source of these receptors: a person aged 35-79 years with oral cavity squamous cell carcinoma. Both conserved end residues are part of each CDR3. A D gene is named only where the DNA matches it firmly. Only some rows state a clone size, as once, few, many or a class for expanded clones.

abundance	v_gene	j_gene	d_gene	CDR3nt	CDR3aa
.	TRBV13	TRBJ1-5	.	TGTGCCAGCAGCTTAACGGGAGCGGGGGGTCAGCCCCAGCATTTT	CASSLTGAGGQPQHF
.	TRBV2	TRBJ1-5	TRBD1	TGTGCCAGCAGAGCTACCGGGACAGATTATCAGCCCCAGCATTTT	CASRATGTDYQPQHF
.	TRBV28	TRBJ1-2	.	TGTGCCAGCAGAAAAGGCCTCTCCCCCGGGTTCCGGTATCTCGGGTCTGGCTTC	CASRKGLSPGFRYLGSGF
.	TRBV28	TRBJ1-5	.	TGTGCCAGCAGATCACCTAGGGCCCAGGGCCGTCAGCCCCAGCATTTT	CASRSPRAQGRQPQHF
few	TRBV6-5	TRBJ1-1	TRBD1	TGTGCCAGCAGTACAGGGGGCAGTGGAGCTTTCTTT	CASSTGGSGAFF
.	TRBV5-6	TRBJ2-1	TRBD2	TGTGCCAGCAGCTCTCCGGGGGGGCTTTCATCTGAGCAGTTCTTC	CASSSPGGLSSEQFF
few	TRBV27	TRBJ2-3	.	TGTGCCAGCTCAGACCAGGGGTCAGATACGCAGTATTTT	CASSDQGSDTQYF
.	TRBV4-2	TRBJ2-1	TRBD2	TGTGCCAGCAGCCCAGAACAGCGGGACTATACTTACAATGAGCAGTTCTTC	CASSPEQRDYTYNEQFF
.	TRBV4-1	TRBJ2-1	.	TGCGCCAGCAGCCAAGCACTACCCCGGACTGGGGCCTCCTACAATGAGCAGTTCTTC	CASSQALPRTGASYNEQFF
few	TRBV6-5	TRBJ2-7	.	TGTGCCAGCAGGCCCTCGAAGGTCACCTACGAGCAGTACTTC	CASRPSKVTYEQYF
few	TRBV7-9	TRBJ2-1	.	TGTGCCAGCAGCTCACTAGGCCTTGAGCAGTTCTTC	CASSSLGLEQFF
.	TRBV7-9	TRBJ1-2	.	TGTGCCAGCAGCGGGCGTACAACGACCGGTGGCTACACCTTC	CASSGRTTTGGYTF
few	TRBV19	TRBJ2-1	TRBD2	TGTGCCAGTAGTATAGGCGGGAGCGCCTACAATGAGCAGTTCTTC	CASSIGGSAYNEQFF
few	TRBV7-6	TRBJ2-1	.	TGTGCCAGCAGCTTAGTTGGGGGGGCCTCCTACAATGAGCAGTTCTTC	CASSLVGGASYNEQFF
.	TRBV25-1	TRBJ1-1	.	TGTGCCAGCAGTGAGTTGACAGCGAACACTGAAGCTTTCTTT	CASSELTANTEAFF
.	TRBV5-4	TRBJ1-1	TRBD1	TGTGCCAGCAGCTATACAGGGGGAAATGAAGCTTTCTTT	CASSYTGGNEAFF
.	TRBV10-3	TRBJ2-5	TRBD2	TGTGCCATCAGTGCGGGACTAGCGGGAGTAGACGAGACCCAGTACTTC	CAISAGLAGVDETQYF
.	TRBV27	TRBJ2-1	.	TGTGCCAGCAGCCCTTATCTTAACAATGAGCAGTTCTTC	CASSPYLNNEQFF
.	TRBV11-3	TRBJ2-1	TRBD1	TGTGCCAGCAGCCGGGGACAGGCCTCCTACAATGAGCAGTTCTTC	CASSRGQASYNEQFF
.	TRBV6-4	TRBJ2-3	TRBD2	TGTGCCAGCAGTGCTGGGACTAGCGGGGCCACAGATACGCAGTATTTT	CASSAGTSGATDTQYF
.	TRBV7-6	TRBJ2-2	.	TGTGCCAGCAGAAGGGGATACACCGGGGAGCTGTTTTTT	CASRRGYTGELFF
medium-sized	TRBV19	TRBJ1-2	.	TGTGCCAGTACCACCGAAACCGGGGGCGCGGTAGATGGCTACACCTTC	CASTTETGGAVDGYTF
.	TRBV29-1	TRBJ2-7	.	TGCAGCGTTGTGTCTAGGCACGAGCAGTACTTC	CSVVSRHEQYF
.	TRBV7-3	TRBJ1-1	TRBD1	TGTGCCAGCAGCTCGAGACAGGGCGGGGAAGCTTTCTTT	CASSSRQGGEAFF
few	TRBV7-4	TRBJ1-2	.	TGTGCCAGCCGGGGCAGGAATGGCTACACCTTC	CASRGRNGYTF
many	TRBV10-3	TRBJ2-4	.	TGTGCCATCAGTGACGGGGCGGCCAAAAACATTCAGTACTTC	CAISDGAAKNIQYF
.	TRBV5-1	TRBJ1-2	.	TGCGCCAGCAGCTTGGAGGCGGGAGGCTATGGCTACACCTTC	CASSLEAGGYGYTF
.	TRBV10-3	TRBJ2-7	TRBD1	TGTGCCATAAACGACAGGGGGACCTACGAGCAGTACTTC	CAINDRGTYEQYF
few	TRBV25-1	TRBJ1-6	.	TGTGCCAGCAGTGCGGAGAGGTCCCTCCACTTT	CASSAERSLHF
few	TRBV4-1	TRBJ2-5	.	TGCGCCAGCAGCCAAGTCAGCCAACAAGAGACCCAGTACTTC	CASSQVSQQETQYF
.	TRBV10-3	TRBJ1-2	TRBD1	TGTGCCATCAGCGGGACAGCTACCCCAGCGGGCTACACCTTC	CAISGTATPAGYTF
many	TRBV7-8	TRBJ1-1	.	TGTGCCAGCAGCCCCGACAGAAATCGTGAAGCTTTCTTT	CASSPDRNREAFF
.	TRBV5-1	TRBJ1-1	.	TGCGCCAGCAGAGAAGTCGTCAGCCAGAACACTGAAGCTTTCTTT	CASREVVSQNTEAFF
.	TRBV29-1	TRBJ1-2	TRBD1	TGCAGCGTCTGGACAGGGGGCTATGGCTACACCTTC	CSVWTGGYGYTF
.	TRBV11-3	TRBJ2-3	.	TGTGCCAGCAGCCCTGGACTCTCAGATACGCAGTATTTT	CASSPGLSDTQYF
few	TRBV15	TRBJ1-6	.	TGTGCCACCAGCAGAGATTCCCCGGCCTCACCCCTCCACTTT	CATSRDSPASPLHF
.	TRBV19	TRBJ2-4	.	TGTGCCAGTAGTCCGATGACGGGGATAGCCAAAAACATTCAGTACTTC	CASSPMTGIAKNIQYF
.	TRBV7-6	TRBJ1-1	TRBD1	TGTGCCAGCAGCTTTTTACCCACAGGGGGCATAAACACTGAAGCTTTCTTT	CASSFLPTGGINTEAFF
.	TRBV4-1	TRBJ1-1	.	TGCGCCAGCAGCCCCCGGGACAAGGCTTCGAACACTGAAGCTTTCTTT	CASSPRDKASNTEAFF
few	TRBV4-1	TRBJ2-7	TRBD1	TGCGCCAGCAGCCAACCCCTCAGGGGGTCCTACGAGCAGTACTTC	CASSQPLRGSYEQYF
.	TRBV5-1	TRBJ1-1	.	TGCGCCAGCAGTCCCCAGTTGGGCAGCACTGAAGCTTTCTTT	CASSPQLGSTEAFF
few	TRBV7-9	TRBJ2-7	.	TGTGCCAGCAGCCGGGTCGGCTACGAGCAGTACTTC	CASSRVGYEQYF
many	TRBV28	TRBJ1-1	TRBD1	TGTGCCAGCAGAGTAGACAGGGGGCTGGCCACTGAAGCTTTCTTT	CASRVDRGLATEAFF
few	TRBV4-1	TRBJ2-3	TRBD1	TGCGCCAGCAGCCAAGTACAGGGGACCCGTGATACGCAGTATTTT	CASSQVQGTRDTQYF
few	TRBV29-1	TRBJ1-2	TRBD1	TGCAGCGTTGGGACAGGAGCTAACTATGGCTACACCTTC	CSVGTGANYGYTF
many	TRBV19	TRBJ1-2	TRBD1	TGTGCCAGTAGTACCGGGACAGACCTAAACTATGGCTACACCTTC	CASSTGTDLNYGYTF
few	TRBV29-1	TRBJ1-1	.	TGCAGCGTTGTAAGAGGGGGTCAAGGCACTGAAGCTTTCTTT	CSVVRGGQGTEAFF